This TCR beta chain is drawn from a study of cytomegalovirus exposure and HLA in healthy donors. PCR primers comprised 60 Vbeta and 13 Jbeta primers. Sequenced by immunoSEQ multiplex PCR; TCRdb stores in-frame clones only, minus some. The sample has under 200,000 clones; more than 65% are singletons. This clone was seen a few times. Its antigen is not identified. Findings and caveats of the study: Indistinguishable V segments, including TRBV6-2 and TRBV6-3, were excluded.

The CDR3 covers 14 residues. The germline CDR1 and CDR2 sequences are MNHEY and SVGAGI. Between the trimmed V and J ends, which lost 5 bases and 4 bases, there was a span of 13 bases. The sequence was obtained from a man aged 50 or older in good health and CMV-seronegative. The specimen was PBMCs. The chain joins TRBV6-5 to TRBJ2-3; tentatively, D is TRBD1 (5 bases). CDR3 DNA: TGTGCCAGCAGTGAGGTGGGGCGCGCAGATACGCAGTATTTT. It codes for CASSEVGRADTQYF.